Presented here are 20 T cell receptor beta chains from one specimen sequenced in a study of cytomegalovirus exposure and HLA in healthy donors. Only in-frame clones appear in the TCRdb table, and some are missing; sequencing was by immunoSEQ multiplex PCR. The repertoire has approximately 200,000 clones, approximately 82% of them found once; the top ten carry over 10%. Sequencing was done on a sample of PBMCs. These receptors were obtained from a woman aged 25 to 39 in good health and CMV-seropositive.

With respect to this clone: This same CDR3 is encoded by further DNA sequences in the sample. This rearrangement joins TRBV15 to TRBJ1-5, with D unresolved. Looked up from germline, CDR1 is LNHNV and CDR2 is YYDKDF (reference sequence). V gave up 0 bases and J gave up 2 bases, with 5 bases separating them. The CDR3 length is 14 residues. The CDR3 is CATSRDRGNQPQHF. The CDR3 DNA reads as TGTGCCACCAGCAGAGATCGAGGCAATCAGCCCCAGCATTTT.

The genes are TRBV2 and TRBJ1-4; a possible D gene is TRBD1 (5 bases). The germline gives CDR1 SNHLY, CDR2 FYNNEI. Between the trimmed V and J ends, which lost 6 bases and 8 bases, there was a span of 16 bases. The CDR3 runs 14 residues. The CDR3 nucleotides are TGTGCCAGCAGCGGCCCGGTTAGGGGCGAAAAACTGTTTTTT. Its protein product is CASSGPVRGEKLFF.

The V and J genes are TRBV6-5 and TRBJ2-1; 9 bases agree with TRBD2. Germline V lookup: CDR1 MNHEY, CDR2 SVGAGI. V lost 3 bases, J lost 2 bases, and 5 bases stayed unmatched. CDR3 length: 16 residues. CDR3: CASSYQIAGAYNEQFF. The CDR3 bases are TGTGCCAGCAGTTATCAAATAGCGGGGGCCTACAATGAGCAGTTCTTC.

The chain couples TRBV5-1 to TRBJ2-5, with D perhaps TRBD2 (6 bases). Germline V gives CDR1 SGHRS, CDR2 YFSETQ. The CDR3 has 14 amino acids. V dropped 4 bases and J dropped 5 bases, with 15 bases sitting between them. CDR3 coding DNA: TGCGCCAGCAGCCCATCGGGAGTAAGGGAGACCCAGTACTTC. This sequence encodes CASSPSGVRETQYF.

The CDR3 DNA sequence: TGTGCCGCCACCCAGGAGGGATATGGCTACACCTTC. Translated: CAATQEGYGYTF. The chain employs TRBV28 and TRBJ1-2; D gene unclear. Germline lookup yields CDR1 MDHEN and CDR2 SYDVKM. V was trimmed by 11 bases and J by 5 bases, leaving 15 bases between them. There are 12 residues in the CDR3.

V and J are TRBV7-2 and TRBJ1-2; a possible D gene is TRBD1 (6 bases). This CDR3 has 17 amino acids. V lost 5 bases, J lost 0 bases, and 19 bases lay in between. Germline CDR1 reads SGHTA; CDR2 reads FQGNSA. The CDR3 DNA reads TGTGCCAGCAGCCAGCAGACAGGTTTACTTACTAACTATGGCTACACCTTC. Translation gives CASSQQTGLLTNYGYTF.

The rearrangement joins TRBV10-2 to TRBJ2-7; 11 nucleotides agree with TRBD2. The CDR3 has 14 amino acids. The J segment lost 4 bases and the V segment lost 10 bases, leaving 9 bases of the junction unmatched. Germline V lookup: CDR1 WSHSY, CDR2 SAAADI. CDR3 loop: CATRVAGGRYEQYF. The CDR3 nucleotides read TGCGCCACCAGAGTAGCGGGAGGGCGTTACGAGCAGTACTTC.

The chain combines TRBV5-6 with TRBJ2-5; TRBD2 matches 8 bases. J was trimmed by 4 bases and V by 0 bases; bases with no gene match: 11. This CDR3 spans 17 amino acids. Germline V gene sequence: CDR1 SGHDT, CDR2 YYEEEE. Written as DNA, the CDR3 is TGTGCCAGCAGCTTGGGTCCCGGGAGGGCCCTCGGAGAGACCCAGTACTTC. Encoded protein: CASSLGPGRALGETQYF.

This chain joins TRBV5-1 and TRBJ2-7; D may be TRBD1 (5 bases). The CDR3 is 14 residues long. Trimming left V 0 bases short and J 6 bases short, with 13 bases between. Germline V lookup: CDR1 SGHRS, CDR2 YFSETQ. This chain's CDR3 is CASSLGGRAGEQYF. Here the CDR3 DNA reads TGCGCCAGCAGCTTGGGAGGCAGGGCAGGCGAGCAGTACTTC.

The V call is TRBV20-1, the J call TRBJ2-5; 7 bases fit TRBD1. CDR1 DFQATT and CDR2 SNEGSKA come from the germline V gene (reference sequence). The CDR3 covers 11 residues. As DNA, the CDR3 is TGCAGCTCACAGGGGCAAGAGACCCAGTACTTC. Encoded protein: CSSQGQETQYF.

The J gene is TRBJ2-1, the V gene TRBV6-6; D is perhaps TRBD2 (5 bases). Germline CDR1 MNHNY, CDR2 SVGAGI (reference sequence). The V gene lost 2 bases and the J gene lost 9 bases, with 14 bases spanning the gap. This CDR3 is built from 14 residues. For the CDR3, the DNA is TGTGCCAGCAGTTACGCGGGCATAACCAGTGAGCAGTTCTTC. Its translation is CASSYAGITSEQFF.

The rearrangement joins TRBV30 to TRBJ2-7, with TRBD2 matching over 8 bases. CDR1 and CDR2 (germline): GTSNPN, SVGIG (reference sequence). The junction had 4 bases not matched to a gene; V was cut back by 2 bases and J by 4 bases. The CDR3 consists of 13 residues. The CDR3 DNA is TGTGCCTGGAGTACGGGGGGGGAGTACGAGCAGTACTTC. This translates into CAWSTGGEYEQYF.

The chain recombines TRBV6-4 with TRBJ1-2; D possibly corresponds to TRBD1 (5 bases). This CDR3 has 15 amino acids. V lost 0 bases, J lost 7 bases, and 15 bases lay in between. Germline CDR1 and CDR2: MRHNA and SNTAGT. The CDR3 sequence is CASSDSGRLVRGYTF. The CDR3 bases are TGTGCCAGCAGTGACTCGGGGCGGTTGGTTCGTGGCTACACCTTC.

The rearrangement uses TRBV15 and TRBJ1-1; TRBD1 matches 7 bases. CDR1 and CDR2 from the germline V gene are LNHNV and YYDKDF (reference sequence). CDR3 length: 13 amino acids. V trimming: 6 bases; J trimming: 4 bases; junction bases outside the gene matches: 5. CDR3 region: CATRYGTVTEAFF. In DNA, the CDR3 is TGTGCCACCAGATATGGGACAGTCACTGAAGCTTTCTTT.

V usage is TRBV27 and J usage is TRBJ1-2; weak D call: TRBD1 (6 bases). Germline V gene sequence: CDR1 MNHEY, CDR2 SMNVEV (reference sequence). The CDR3 is 11 amino acids. Trimming removed 8 bases at V and 7 bases at J, with 11 bases between. The CDR3 coding sequence is TGTGCCAGCGGAGGGGGGGTTGGCTACACCTTC. It translates to CASGGGVGYTF.

CDR3 region: CASADRVQPQHF. The CDR3 DNA is TGTGCCAGCGCGGACAGGGTACAGCCCCAGCATTTT. V gene TRBV7-9 combines with J gene TRBJ1-5; 8 positions match TRBD1. Losses at the gene ends were 8 bases for V and 7 bases for J; bases not matched to a gene: 4. Germline CDR1 is SEHNR and CDR2 is FQNEAQ (reference sequence). The CDR3 has 12 amino acids.

DNA for the CDR3: TGTGCCAGCTCACCACCGAATAGTATGAACACTGAAGCTTTCTTT. It is translated as CASSPPNSMNTEAFF. The chain links TRBV18 to TRBJ1-1; D unclear. This CDR3 comprises 15 residues. In germline, CDR1 is KGHSH, CDR2 LQKENI. Trimming shortened V by 0 bases and J by 0 bases, and 8 bases separated the two germline ends. The whole variable domain, filled in from reference TRBV18 and TRBJ1-1, reads NAGVMQNPRHLVRRRGQEARLRCSPMKGHSHVYWYRQLPEEGLKFMVYLQKENIIDESGMPKERFSAEFPKEGPSILRIQQVVRGDSAAYFCASSPPNSMNTEAFFGQGTRLTVV.

This clone has a single count. One end of the junction does not line up with germline, which may come from a read error. This sequence joins TRBV29-1 and TRBJ1-2, with TRBD1 as a possible D gene (6 bases). The CDR3 runs 15 residues. Germline values: CDR1 SQVTM, CDR2 ANQGSEA. In DNA form, the CDR3 reads TGCAGCGTGGAAGGAGGGGGAGATAGGACCTATGGCTACACCTTC. Encoded protein: CSVEGGGDRTYGYTF.

The chain has TRBV5-6 and TRBJ2-5, with unresolved D. The germline V gene has CDR1 SGHDT and CDR2 YYEEEE. This CDR3 has 14 amino acids. V gave up 0 bases and J gave up 9 bases, with 15 bases separating them. This CDR3 reads CASSLASAFTAQYF. As DNA, the CDR3 is TGTGCCAGCAGCTTGGCATCCGCTTTTACGGCCCAGTACTTC.

The chain employs TRBV28 and TRBJ1-2; 7 bases match TRBD1. The CDR3 contains 13 residues. With 6 bases clipped from V and 4 bases from J, the junction kept 5 bases outside the gene matches. Germline V CDR1 and CDR2: MDHEN, SYDVKM. The CDR3 loop reads CASRVTGAYGYTF. CDR3 DNA: TGTGCCAGCAGGGTTACAGGGGCCTATGGCTACACCTTC.